This entry describes one T cell receptor beta chain. Its matching antigen is unknown. The sample is drawn from a study of T cell responses to AZD1222 COVID-19 vaccine. Looking at the study overall: The analysis combined second doses at about 4 or about 12 weeks. Study findings and constraints: Unmutated variant regions are reportedly targeted by nearly half of spike-specific TCRs. Clonal diversity was possibly underestimated, and white British individuals and females predominated among donors.

The repertoire was sequenced with immunoSEQ multiplex PCR; TCRdb's copy has only in-frame clones and lacks some. The sample consists of about 120,000 clones, around 92% of them appearing once. The CDR3 is 18 amino acids. V shed 1 base and J shed 0 bases, with 13 bases lying between them. Germline V lookup: CDR1 MDHEN, CDR2 SYDVKM. Material: peripheral blood, obtained on day 0 of AZD1222 vaccination. The chain joins TRBV28 to TRBJ2-6; D is tentatively TRBD1 or TRBD2 (5 bases each). The receptor comes from an adult in good health. For the CDR3, the DNA is TGTGCCAGCAGTTTATATCGAGGGACCCTCTCTGGGGCCAACGTCCTGACTTTC. It translates to CASSLYRGTLSGANVLTF.